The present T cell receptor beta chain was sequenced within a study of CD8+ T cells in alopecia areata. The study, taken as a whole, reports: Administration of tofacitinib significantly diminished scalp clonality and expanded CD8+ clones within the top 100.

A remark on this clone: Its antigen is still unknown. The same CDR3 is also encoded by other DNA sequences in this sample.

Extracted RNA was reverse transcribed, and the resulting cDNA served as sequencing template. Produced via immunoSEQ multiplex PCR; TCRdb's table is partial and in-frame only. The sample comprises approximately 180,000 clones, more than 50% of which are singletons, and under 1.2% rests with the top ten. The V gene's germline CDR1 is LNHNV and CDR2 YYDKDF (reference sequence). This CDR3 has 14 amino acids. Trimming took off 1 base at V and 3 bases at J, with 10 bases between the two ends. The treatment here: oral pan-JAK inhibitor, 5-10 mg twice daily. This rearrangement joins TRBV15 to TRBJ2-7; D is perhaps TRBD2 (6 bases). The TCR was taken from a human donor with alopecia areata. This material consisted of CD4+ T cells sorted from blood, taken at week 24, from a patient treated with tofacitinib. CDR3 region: CATSRVGGDYEQYF. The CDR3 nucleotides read TGTGCCACCAGCAGAGTGGGGGGAGACTACGAGCAGTACTTC.